One and the same sample provided the 10 T cell receptor beta chains below, sequenced in a study of human T cells and chemical hapten exposure. Time point indicated: patch test 3, about 24 weeks after DPC sensitization. Regarding treatment: therapeutic diphenylcyclopropenone sensitization with weekly scalp DPC. TCRdb redid the calling of the RACE reads with MiXCR, one entry per CDR3 protein. Among around 110,000 distinct CDR3 sequences listed, 11% were seen once. The sample was whole blood, taken in connection with sensitization to the hapten diphenylcyclopropenone (DPC). The receptors were sampled from a woman between 50 and 59 years old with alopecia areata. Some clones in this sample may be carry-over from other donors' samples.

J is TRBJ2-3 and V is TRBV20-1; D call uncertain. This CDR3 is 12 amino acids long. Between the trimmed V and J ends, which lost 3 bases and 4 bases, there was a span of 8 bases. CDR1 and CDR2 (germline): DFQATT, SNEGSKA (reference sequence). The CDR3 loop is CSARRSSDTQYF. As DNA, the CDR3 is TGCAGTGCTAGGAGGTCGTCAGATACGCAGTATTTT.

The V call is TRBV7-9, the J call TRBJ2-3; no reliable D call. This CDR3 contains 16 residues. Per the germline V gene, CDR1 is SEHNR and CDR2 is FQNEAQ (reference sequence). The V and J ends lost 1 base and 1 base respectively, with 12 bases between them. As DNA, the CDR3 is TGTGCCAGCAGCTTAGTCATGCCCTCCGGCACAGATACGCAGTATTTT. Translated, it gives CASSLVMPSGTDTQYF.

This chain connects TRBV5-1 to TRBJ2-2, with unresolved D. Germline V gene sequence: CDR1 SGHRS, CDR2 YFSETQ. V lost 5 bases and J lost 2, with 10 bases in between. This CDR3 contains 14 residues. CDR3 coding DNA: TGCGCCAGCAGGCCTTCGGCCAACACCGGGGAGCTGTTTTTT. This encodes CASRPSANTGELFF.

This clonotype was observed a few times. The genes are TRBV20-1 and TRBJ1-1; D gene ambiguous. Deletions cut 6 bases from V and 7 bases from J, with 9 bases between. The germline gives CDR1 DFQATT, CDR2 SNEGSKA (reference sequence). The CDR3 is 10 residues long. The CDR3 region is CSADTGEAFF. The CDR3 DNA is TGCAGTGCCGACACGGGTGAAGCTTTCTTT.

The chain recombines TRBV7-8 with TRBJ2-5; no firm D call. V lost 5 bases and J lost 1, with 11 bases in between. CDR1 SGHVS and CDR2 FQNEAQ come from the germline V gene. There are 14 residues in the CDR3. The chain's CDR3 is CASSAFRTQETQYF. CDR3 nucleotide sequence: TGTGCCAGCAGCGCATTTCGGACCCAAGAGACCCAGTACTTC.

This clonotype was counted only a few times. This chain links TRBV7-2 with TRBJ2-7; the match to TRBD2 covers 9 bases. V was pared by 4 bases and J by 7 bases, with 11 bases of the junction left unmatched. This CDR3 is 15 amino acids long. In germline, CDR1 is SGHTA, CDR2 FQGNSA. The CDR3 nucleotides are TGTGCCAGCAGCTCAACCGGGACTAGCTCGTATGAGCAGTACTTC. Translating gives CASSSTGTSSYEQYF.

This clonotype was counted between two and nine times. The V call is TRBV6-2 or TRBV6-3, the J call TRBJ2-1; D remains unclear. V lost 1 base and J 9 bases, leaving 10 bases between the germline ends. The CDR3 is 13 amino acids. Germline V CDR1 and CDR2: MNHEY, SVGEGT. The CDR3, as DNA: TGTGCCAGCAGTTACTTGCTCCCTGGTGAGCAGTTCTTC. Protein product: CASSYLLPGEQFF.

The chain has TRBV7-9 and TRBJ1-5; D ambiguous. Trimming took 5 bases from V and 8 from J, leaving 10 bases between them. This CDR3 is built from 12 residues. The germline V gene has CDR1 SEHNR and CDR2 FQNEAQ (reference sequence). This CDR3 reads CASSLGRKPQHF. CDR3 bases: TGTGCCAGCAGCCTGGGGAGGAAGCCCCAGCATTTT.

This clonotype was counted a few times. The chain couples TRBV3-1 to TRBJ1-1, with 10 positions matching TRBD1. Germline V CDR1 and CDR2: LGHDT, YNNKEL (reference sequence). J lost 6 bases, V lost 3 bases, and 7 bases had no gene match. The CDR3 runs 15 residues. DNA for the CDR3: TGTGCCAGCAGCCAGGGGACAGGGGATCTTTCTGAAGCTTTCTTT. Translating gives CASSQGTGDLSEAFF.

This clonotype showed up just a few times. The rearrangement links TRBV2 to TRBJ2-7; D is unresolved. CDR1 is SNHLY, CDR2 FYNNEI, per germline. The CDR3 has 11 residues. Trimming removed 3 bases from V and 12 bases from J, with 12 bases in between. The CDR3 nucleotides are TGTGCCAGCAGTGATTCGCCGCACCGGTACTTC. The encoded protein is CASSDSPHRYF.